These T cell receptor beta chains were read from a single sample in a study of cytomegalovirus exposure and HLA in healthy donors. TCRdb's table, derived via immunoSEQ multiplex PCR, lists solely in-frame clones and lacks some. Of around 100,000 clones detected, 67% appear once; the ten largest clones hold 2.1%. Input material: PBMCs. These receptors were taken from a man younger than 45 in good health and CMV-seronegative. The CDR3 runs from the conserved cysteine through the conserved F or W. D genes are given only for firm matches. Only some rows state a clone size, as once, few, many or a class for expanded clones.

cdr3_nt: TGTGCCAGCAGCTTAGGGACTAGCGGGGGGGGAGAGACCCAGTACTTC; cdr3_aa: CASSLGTSGGGETQYF; v_call: TRBV7-3; clone_size: NA; d_call: TRBD2; j_call: TRBJ2-5
cdr3_nt: TGCGCCAGCAGCCAAGCCCACACAGATACGCAGTATTTT; cdr3_aa: CASSQAHTDTQYF; v_call: TRBV4-1; clone_size: NA; d_call: NA; j_call: TRBJ2-3
cdr3_nt: TGTGCCAGCTCCAATCTGGAGGCCTCTAATAATTCACCCCTCCACTTT; cdr3_aa: CASSNLEASNNSPLHF; v_call: TRBV18; clone_size: NA; d_call: NA; j_call: TRBJ1-6
cdr3_nt: TGTGCCAGCAGTTTGACAGGGGGCTACGAGCAGTACTTC; cdr3_aa: CASSLTGGYEQYF; v_call: TRBV27; clone_size: NA; d_call: TRBD1; j_call: TRBJ2-7
cdr3_nt: TGTGCCAGCAGCCAGCGACAGGGGGCGCGGGAAGCTTTCTTT; cdr3_aa: CASSQRQGAREAFF; v_call: TRBV7-2; clone_size: NA; d_call: TRBD1; j_call: TRBJ1-1
cdr3_nt: TGTGCCAGCAGCCAAGTGACAGAACTATTATATGGCTACACCTTC; cdr3_aa: CASSQVTELLYGYTF; v_call: TRBV4-2; clone_size: NA; d_call: NA; j_call: TRBJ1-2
cdr3_nt: TGCAGCGTTGAGAGGGACAGGATTTATGGCTACACCTTC; cdr3_aa: CSVERDRIYGYTF; v_call: TRBV29-1; clone_size: NA; d_call: TRBD1; j_call: TRBJ1-2
cdr3_nt: TGTGCCAGCAGCTTAGATTTTCGTTCTGGAAACACCATATATTTT; cdr3_aa: CASSLDFRSGNTIYF; v_call: TRBV7-2; clone_size: NA; d_call: NA; j_call: TRBJ1-3
cdr3_nt: TGTGCCAGCAGTTCAAACTCAGGGGTTACTGAAGCTTTCTTT; cdr3_aa: CASSSNSGVTEAFF; v_call: TRBV27; clone_size: once; d_call: NA; j_call: TRBJ1-1
cdr3_nt: TGTGCCAGCAGGAACTCGGGACTAGGGTTGTACGAGCAGTACTTC; cdr3_aa: CASRNSGLGLYEQYF; v_call: TRBV6-1; clone_size: NA; d_call: TRBD2; j_call: TRBJ2-7
cdr3_nt: TGTGCCAGCAGTCCCAGGGAGGGCACTGAAGCTTTCTTT; cdr3_aa: CASSPREGTEAFF; v_call: TRBV28; clone_size: NA; d_call: NA; j_call: TRBJ1-1
cdr3_nt: TGTGCCTGGATAATTCTGAACACTGAAGCTTTCTTT; cdr3_aa: CAWIILNTEAFF; v_call: TRBV30; clone_size: NA; d_call: NA; j_call: TRBJ1-1
cdr3_nt: TGTGCCAGCAGTGAAGCCTTAGGACAGGGTCTGTCGGCCCTCCACTTT; cdr3_aa: CASSEALGQGLSALHF; v_call: TRBV6-1; clone_size: NA; d_call: TRBD1; j_call: TRBJ1-6
cdr3_nt: TGTGCCAGCAGTGATCTGAGCGGGGGCAATGAGCAGTTCTTC; cdr3_aa: CASSDLSGGNEQFF; v_call: TRBV25-1; clone_size: NA; d_call: TRBD2; j_call: TRBJ2-1
cdr3_nt: TGTGCCAGCAGCCCCCGGGACAGTCAGGAAAAACTGTTTTTT; cdr3_aa: CASSPRDSQEKLFF; v_call: TRBV7-9; clone_size: few; d_call: TRBD1; j_call: TRBJ1-4
cdr3_nt: TGTGCCAGCGGGACAGCAACTAATGAAAAACTGTTTTTT; cdr3_aa: CASGTATNEKLFF; v_call: TRBV5-4; clone_size: NA; d_call: TRBD1; j_call: TRBJ1-4
cdr3_nt: TGTGCCTGCAGGACAGGCTCCTATAGCAATCAGCCCCAGCATTTT; cdr3_aa: CACRTGSYSNQPQHF; v_call: TRBV30; clone_size: NA; d_call: TRBD1; j_call: TRBJ1-5
cdr3_nt: TGTGCCAGCAGTTTCGCAGGGGGCAATCAGCCCCAGCATTTT; cdr3_aa: CASSFAGGNQPQHF; v_call: TRBV27; clone_size: NA; d_call: NA; j_call: TRBJ1-5
cdr3_nt: TGTGCCAGCAGAAAACAGGGGGAAAGGAGTCAGCCCCAGCATTTT; cdr3_aa: CASRKQGERSQPQHF; v_call: TRBV2; clone_size: few; d_call: TRBD1; j_call: TRBJ1-5
cdr3_nt: TGTGCCTGGAGTCGCGACGAGCGAGAAATTCAGTACTTC; cdr3_aa: CAWSRDEREIQYF; v_call: TRBV30; clone_size: once; d_call: NA; j_call: TRBJ2-4
cdr3_nt: TGTGCCAGCAGGGGCTTAAGTTCTGGGGCCAACGTCCTGACTTTC; cdr3_aa: CASRGLSSGANVLTF; v_call: TRBV27; clone_size: NA; d_call: NA; j_call: TRBJ2-6
cdr3_nt: TGCGCCAGCAGTGACGGGATCAGTGTCGAGCAGTACTTC; cdr3_aa: CASSDGISVEQYF; v_call: TRBV10-1; clone_size: few; d_call: NA; j_call: TRBJ2-7
cdr3_nt: TGCGCCAGCAGCTTGGCGGTGGGCTCGAACTATGGCTACACCTTC; cdr3_aa: CASSLAVGSNYGYTF; v_call: TRBV5-1; clone_size: NA; d_call: NA; j_call: TRBJ1-2
cdr3_nt: TGTGCCAGCAGCCTAGGAGATCCCACAGATACGCAGTATTTT; cdr3_aa: CASSLGDPTDTQYF; v_call: TRBV7-6; clone_size: NA; d_call: NA; j_call: TRBJ2-3
cdr3_nt: TGTGCCAGCAGCTCACTGGCACTAGCGGGAGGAGAGACCCAGTACTTC; cdr3_aa: CASSSLALAGGETQYF; v_call: TRBV5-6; clone_size: NA; d_call: TRBD2; j_call: TRBJ2-5
cdr3_nt: TGCGCCAGCAGCTTGGCCGTGAACACTGAAGCTTTCTTT; cdr3_aa: CASSLAVNTEAFF; v_call: TRBV5-1; clone_size: NA; d_call: NA; j_call: TRBJ1-1
cdr3_nt: TGTGCCAGCAGCTTAACGCCGGGGAGCTCCTACGAGCAGTACTTC; cdr3_aa: CASSLTPGSSYEQYF; v_call: TRBV7-3; clone_size: NA; d_call: NA; j_call: TRBJ2-7
cdr3_nt: TGTGCCAGCAGCTCCGAGCTCTATGGCTACACCTTC; cdr3_aa: CASSSELYGYTF; v_call: TRBV5-4; clone_size: few; d_call: NA; j_call: TRBJ1-2
cdr3_nt: TGCGCCAGCACCAGGGACAATGAGCAGTTCTTC; cdr3_aa: CASTRDNEQFF; v_call: TRBV5-1; clone_size: NA; d_call: NA; j_call: TRBJ2-1
cdr3_nt: TGTGCCAGCAGTCATTTGAGGAACACTGAAGCTTTCTTT; cdr3_aa: CASSHLRNTEAFF; v_call: TRBV27; clone_size: NA; d_call: NA; j_call: TRBJ1-1
cdr3_nt: TGTGCCAGCAGTGAGCCGGGGGGTGGGAACACTGAAGCTTTCTTT; cdr3_aa: CASSEPGGGNTEAFF; v_call: TRBV2; clone_size: NA; d_call: NA; j_call: TRBJ1-1
cdr3_nt: TGTGCCAGCACCCCGGCAGGTAGGCTCTACGAGCAGTACTTC; cdr3_aa: CASTPAGRLYEQYF; v_call: TRBV27; clone_size: NA; d_call: NA; j_call: TRBJ2-7
cdr3_nt: TGTGCCAGCAGTGAAGAACAGGGCGTCGGAAAACTGTTTTTT; cdr3_aa: CASSEEQGVGKLFF; v_call: TRBV6-4; clone_size: NA; d_call: NA; j_call: TRBJ1-4
cdr3_nt: TGTGCCAGCAGCTTCGGGACTGACCCCTACGAGCAGTACTTC; cdr3_aa: CASSFGTDPYEQYF; v_call: TRBV5-6; clone_size: NA; d_call: NA; j_call: TRBJ2-7
cdr3_nt: TGTGCCAGCAGTTTTTATGAGGCTGGGGAGCTGTTTTTT; cdr3_aa: CASSFYEAGELFF; v_call: TRBV27; clone_size: NA; d_call: NA; j_call: TRBJ2-2
cdr3_nt: TGTGCCAGCAGCTCGACTAGCGGGGAGCAGTACTTC; cdr3_aa: CASSSTSGEQYF; v_call: TRBV7-9; clone_size: once; d_call: TRBD2; j_call: TRBJ2-7